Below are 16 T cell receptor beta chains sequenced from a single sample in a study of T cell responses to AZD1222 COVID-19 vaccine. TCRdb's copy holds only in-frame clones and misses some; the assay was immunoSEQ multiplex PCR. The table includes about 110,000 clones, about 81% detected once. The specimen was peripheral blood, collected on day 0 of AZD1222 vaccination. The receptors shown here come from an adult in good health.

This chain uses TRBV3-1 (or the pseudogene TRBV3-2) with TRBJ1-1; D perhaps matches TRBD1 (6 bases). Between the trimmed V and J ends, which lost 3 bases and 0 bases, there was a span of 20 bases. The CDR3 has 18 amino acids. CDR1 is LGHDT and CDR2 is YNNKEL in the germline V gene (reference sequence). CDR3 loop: CASSQRGQGPPMNTEAFF. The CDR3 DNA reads TGTGCCAGCAGCCAGAGAGGGCAGGGGCCTCCCATGAACACTGAAGCTTTCTTT.

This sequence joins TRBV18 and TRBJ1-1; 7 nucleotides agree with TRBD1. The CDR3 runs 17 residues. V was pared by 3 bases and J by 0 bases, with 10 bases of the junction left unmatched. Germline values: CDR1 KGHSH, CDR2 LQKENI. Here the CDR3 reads CASSPRQDRTMNTEAFF. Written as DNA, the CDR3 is TGTGCCAGCTCACCGCGACAGGACAGGACCATGAACACTGAAGCTTTCTTT.

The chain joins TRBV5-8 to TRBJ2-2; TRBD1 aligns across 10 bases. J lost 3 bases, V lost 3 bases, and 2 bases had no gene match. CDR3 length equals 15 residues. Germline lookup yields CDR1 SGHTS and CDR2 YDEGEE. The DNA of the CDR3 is TGTGCCAGCAGCTCCGGGACAGGGGACACCGGGGAGCTGTTTTTT. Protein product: CASSSGTGDTGELFF.

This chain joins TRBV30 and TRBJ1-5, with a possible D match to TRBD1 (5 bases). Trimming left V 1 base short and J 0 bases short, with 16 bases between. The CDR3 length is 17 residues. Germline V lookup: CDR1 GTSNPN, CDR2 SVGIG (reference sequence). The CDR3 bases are TGTGCCTGGAGTGCGACCCGGACAATCTATAGCAATCAGCCCCAGCATTTT. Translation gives CAWSATRTIYSNQPQHF.

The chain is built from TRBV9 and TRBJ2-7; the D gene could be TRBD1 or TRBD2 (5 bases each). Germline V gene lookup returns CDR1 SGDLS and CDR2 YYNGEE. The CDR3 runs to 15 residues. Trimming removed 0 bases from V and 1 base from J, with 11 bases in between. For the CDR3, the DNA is TGTGCCAGCAGCGTAGTACCGGGGCCGTCCTACGAGCAGTACTTC. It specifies CASSVVPGPSYEQYF.

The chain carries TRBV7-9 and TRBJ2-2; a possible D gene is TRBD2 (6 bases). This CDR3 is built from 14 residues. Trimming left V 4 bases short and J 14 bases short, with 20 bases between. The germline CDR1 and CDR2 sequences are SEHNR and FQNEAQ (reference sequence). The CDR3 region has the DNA TGTGCCAGCAGCTCGAACCGAGGGGCGGGGAAACTGTTTTTT. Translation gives CASSSNRGAGKLFF. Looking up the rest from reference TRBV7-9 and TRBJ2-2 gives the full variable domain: DTGVSQNPRHKITKRGQNVTFRCDPISEHNRLYWYRQTLGQGPEFLTYFQNEAQLEKSRLLSDRFSAERPKGSFSTLEIQRTEQGDSAMYLCASSSNRGAGKLFFGEGSRLTVL.

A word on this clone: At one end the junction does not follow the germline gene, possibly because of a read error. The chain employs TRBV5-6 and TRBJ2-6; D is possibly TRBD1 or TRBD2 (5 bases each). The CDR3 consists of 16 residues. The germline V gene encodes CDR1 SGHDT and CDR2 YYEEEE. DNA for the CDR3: TGTGCCAGCACCTTGGGGGTATTTTCTGGGGCCAACGTCCTGACTTTC. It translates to CASTLGVFSGANVLTF.

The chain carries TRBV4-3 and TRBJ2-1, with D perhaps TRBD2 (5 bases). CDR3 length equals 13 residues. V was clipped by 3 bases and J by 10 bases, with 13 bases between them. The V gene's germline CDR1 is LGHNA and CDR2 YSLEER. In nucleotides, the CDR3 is TGCGCCAGCAGCCAGAGGGCAAATGTCGAGCAGTTCTTC. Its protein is CASSQRANVEQFF.

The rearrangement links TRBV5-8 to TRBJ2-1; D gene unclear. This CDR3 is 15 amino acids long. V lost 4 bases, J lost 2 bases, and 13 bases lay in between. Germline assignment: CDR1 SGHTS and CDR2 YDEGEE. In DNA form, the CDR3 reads TGTGCCAGCAGCCCCGATGTCCTTCCCTACAATGAGCAGTTCTTC. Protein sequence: CASSPDVLPYNEQFF.

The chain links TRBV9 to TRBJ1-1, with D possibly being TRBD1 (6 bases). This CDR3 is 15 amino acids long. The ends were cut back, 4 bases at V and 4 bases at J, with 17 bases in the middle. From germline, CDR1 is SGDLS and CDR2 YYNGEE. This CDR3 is CASSYNREGGTEAFF. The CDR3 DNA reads TGTGCCAGCAGCTACAACAGGGAGGGGGGCACTGAAGCTTTCTTT. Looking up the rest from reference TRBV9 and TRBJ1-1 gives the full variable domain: DSGVTQTPKHLITATGQRVTLRCSPRSGDLSVYWYQQSLDQGLQFLIQYYNGEERAKGNILERFSAQQFPDLHSELNLSSLELGDSALYFCASSYNREGGTEAFFGQGTRLTVV.

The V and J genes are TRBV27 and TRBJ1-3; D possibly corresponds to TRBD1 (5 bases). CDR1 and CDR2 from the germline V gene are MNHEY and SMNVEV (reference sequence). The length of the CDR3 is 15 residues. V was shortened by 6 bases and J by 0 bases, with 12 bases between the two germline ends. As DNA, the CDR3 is TGTGCCAGCAGGCCGGGACGGTACTCTGGAAACACCATATATTTT. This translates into CASRPGRYSGNTIYF.

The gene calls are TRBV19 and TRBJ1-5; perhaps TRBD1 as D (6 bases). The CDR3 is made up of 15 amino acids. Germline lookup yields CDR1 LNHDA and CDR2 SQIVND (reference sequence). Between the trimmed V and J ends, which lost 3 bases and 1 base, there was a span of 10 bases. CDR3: CASSIGQQSNQPQHF. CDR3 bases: TGTGCCAGTAGTATCGGACAGCAGAGCAATCAGCCCCAGCATTTT. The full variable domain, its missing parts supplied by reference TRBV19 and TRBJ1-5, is DGGITQSPKYLFRKEGQNVTLSCEQNLNHDAMYWYRQDPGQGLRLIYYSQIVNDFQKGDIAEGYSVSREKKESFPLTVTSAQKNPTAFYLCASSIGQQSNQPQHFGDGTRLSIL.

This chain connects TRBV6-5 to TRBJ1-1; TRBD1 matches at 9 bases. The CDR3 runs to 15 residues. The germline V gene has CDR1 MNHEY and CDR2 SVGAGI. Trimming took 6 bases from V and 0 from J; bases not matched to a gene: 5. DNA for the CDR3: TGTGCCAGCAGGGACAGGGGAGTCATGAACACTGAAGCTTTCTTT. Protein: CASRDRGVMNTEAFF.

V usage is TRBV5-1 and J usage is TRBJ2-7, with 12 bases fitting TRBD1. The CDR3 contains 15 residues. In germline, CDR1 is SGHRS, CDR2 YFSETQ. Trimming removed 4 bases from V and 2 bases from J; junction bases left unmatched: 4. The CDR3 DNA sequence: TGCGCCAGCAGCGGGGGACAGGGGGCGACCTACGAGCAGTACTTC. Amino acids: CASSGGQGATYEQYF.

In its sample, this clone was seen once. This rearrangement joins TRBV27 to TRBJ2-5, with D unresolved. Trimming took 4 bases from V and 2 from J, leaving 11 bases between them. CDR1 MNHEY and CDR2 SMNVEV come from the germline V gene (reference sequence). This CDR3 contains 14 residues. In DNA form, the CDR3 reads TGTGCCAGCAGTTCCTTACTGAGGCAAGAGACCCAGTACTTC. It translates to CASSSLLRQETQYF.

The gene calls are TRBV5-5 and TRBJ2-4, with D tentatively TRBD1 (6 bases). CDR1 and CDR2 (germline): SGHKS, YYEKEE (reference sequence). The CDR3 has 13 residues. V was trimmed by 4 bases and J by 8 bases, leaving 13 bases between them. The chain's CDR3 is CASSTHRDDIQYF. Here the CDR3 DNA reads TGTGCCAGCAGCACCCACAGGGATGACATTCAGTACTTC.